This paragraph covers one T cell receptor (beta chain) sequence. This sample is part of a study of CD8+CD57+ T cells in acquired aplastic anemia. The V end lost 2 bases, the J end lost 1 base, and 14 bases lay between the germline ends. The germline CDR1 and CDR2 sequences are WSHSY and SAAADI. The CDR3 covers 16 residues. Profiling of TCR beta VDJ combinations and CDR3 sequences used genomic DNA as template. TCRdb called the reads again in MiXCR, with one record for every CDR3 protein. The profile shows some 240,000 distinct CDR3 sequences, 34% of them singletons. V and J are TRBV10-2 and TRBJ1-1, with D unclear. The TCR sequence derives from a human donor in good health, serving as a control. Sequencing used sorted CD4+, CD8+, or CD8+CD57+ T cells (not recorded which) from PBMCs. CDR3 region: CASSEVWITQNTEAFF. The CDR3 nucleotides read TGCGCCAGCAGTGAGGTTTGGATCACTCAGAACACTGAAGCTTTCTTT.